The clone carrying this TCR beta chain came up a few times. Its antigen is currently unknown. This entry comes from a study of identical twins. MiXCR was run by TCRdb on the 5' RACE reads, yielding one entry per CDR3 protein. The sample has 1.5 million to 2 million distinct CDR3 sequences, 25% to 35% seen once. After removal of 8 bases from V and 5 bases from J, the junction contained 3 bases not matched to a gene. Germline CDR1 and CDR2: MDHEN and SYDVKM. There are 13 residues in the CDR3. Study-wide results and limits: Out-of-frame beta sequences exhibited a weaker degree of excess twin sharing.

The sequence was obtained from a newborn girl in good health. The sample taken for sequencing was cord blood. This chain joins TRBV28 and TRBJ1-5; TRBD1 aligns across 10 bases. Here the CDR3 DNA reads TGTGCCAGCGGGACAGGGGATTATCAGCCCCAGCATTTT. This codes for CASGTGDYQPQHF.